This T cell receptor (beta chain) originates from a study of blood T cell repertoires in COVID-19. Study-wide background: The United States, Italy and Spain were the sources of the acute and convalescent COVID-19 samples.

Authors' methods: It was from reference gene primer amplification that nucleated cell counts were estimated. Method: immunoSEQ multiplex PCR; TCRdb's copy keeps in-frame clones and lacks some. That table furnishes V, J and clone size, whereas the DNA furnished D and trimming. The repertoire consists of some 200,000 clones, with approximately 87% occurring once and the leading ten covering 3% to 3.5%. Participants had their cohort set by participant-reported clinical history. The CDR3 spans 16 residues. Trimming took off 3 bases at V and 3 bases at J, with 15 bases between the two ends. CDR1 SNHLY and CDR2 FYNNEI come from the germline V gene.

This sequence joins TRBV2 and TRBJ1-5; D gene ambiguous. The clonotype originates from a woman aged 50 to 60 in a cohort exposed to, infected with or recovered from COVID-19 (not recorded which). The material sequenced was PBMCs or T cells enriched from blood (not recorded which). The CDR3 region has the DNA TGTGCCAGCAGTGACCCTATCCGAGCCCCCAATCAGCCCCAGCATTTT. Translated: CASSDPIRAPNQPQHF.